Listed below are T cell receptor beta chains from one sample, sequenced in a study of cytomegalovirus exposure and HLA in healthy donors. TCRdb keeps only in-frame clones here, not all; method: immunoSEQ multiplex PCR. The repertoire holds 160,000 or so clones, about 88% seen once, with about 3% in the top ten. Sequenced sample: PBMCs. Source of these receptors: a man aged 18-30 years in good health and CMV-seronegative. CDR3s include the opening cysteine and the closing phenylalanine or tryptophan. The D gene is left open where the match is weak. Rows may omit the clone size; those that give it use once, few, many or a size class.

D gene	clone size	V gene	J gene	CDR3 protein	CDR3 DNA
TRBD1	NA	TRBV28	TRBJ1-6	CASSRGTADYSPLHF	TGTGCCAGCAGTAGAGGGACAGCTGATTATTCACCCCTCCACTTT
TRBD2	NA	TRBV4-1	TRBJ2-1	CASSRRLAGNNEQFF	TGCGCCAGCAGCCGCCGACTAGCGGGGAACAATGAGCAGTTCTTC
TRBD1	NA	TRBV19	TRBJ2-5	CASRDRGFETQYF	TGTGCTTCCCGGGACAGGGGATTTGAGACCCAGTACTTC
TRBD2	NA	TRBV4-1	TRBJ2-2	CASSQVGTSGGVGELFF	TGCGCCAGCAGCCAAGTTGGGACTAGCGGCGGGGTGGGGGAGCTGTTTTTT
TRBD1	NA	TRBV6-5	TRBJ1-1	CASSHDREAFF	TGTGCCAGCAGTCATGACAGGGAGGCTTTCTTT
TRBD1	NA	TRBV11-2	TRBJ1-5	CASSTDRDQPQHF	TGTGCCAGCAGTACGGACAGGGATCAGCCCCAGCATTTT
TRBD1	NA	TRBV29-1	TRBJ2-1	CSVVRDRYNEQFF	TGCAGCGTTGTTAGGGACAGGTACAATGAGCAGTTCTTC
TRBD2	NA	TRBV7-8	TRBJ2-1	CASSFILAGLSYNEQFF	TGTGCCAGCAGCTTCATTCTAGCGGGCCTTTCCTACAATGAGCAGTTCTTC
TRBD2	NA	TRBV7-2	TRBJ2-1	CASSLAGLAGGLYNEQFF	TGTGCCAGCAGCTTAGCAGGGCTGGCGGGGGGGCTCTACAATGAGCAGTTCTTC
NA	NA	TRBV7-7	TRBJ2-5	CASSFGEKETQYF	TGTGCTAGCAGCTTCGGAGAGAAGGAGACCCAGTACTTC
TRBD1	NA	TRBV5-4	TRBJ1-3	CASSMPGQGIGNTIYF	TGTGCCAGCAGTATGCCGGGACAGGGGATCGGAAACACCATATATTTT
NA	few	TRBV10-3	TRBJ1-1	CAISDEGANTEAFF	TGTGCCATCAGTGATGAAGGGGCCAACACTGAAGCTTTCTTT
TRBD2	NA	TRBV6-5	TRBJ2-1	CASSYSASGSYNEQFF	TGTGCCAGCAGTTACTCGGCTAGCGGCTCCTACAATGAGCAGTTCTTC
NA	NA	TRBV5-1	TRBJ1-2	CASSPTGSNYGYTF	TGCGCCAGCAGCCCCACAGGGTCGAACTATGGCTACACCTTC
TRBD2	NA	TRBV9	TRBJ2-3	CASSPSGRSDTQYF	TGTGCCAGCAGCCCTAGCGGGAGGTCAGATACGCAGTATTTT
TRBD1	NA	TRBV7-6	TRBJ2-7	CASSYGTGVYEQYF	TGTGCCAGCAGCTACGGGACAGGGGTATACGAGCAGTACTTC
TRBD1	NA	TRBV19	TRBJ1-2	CASSVPGQGNGYTF	TGTGCCAGTAGTGTACCGGGACAGGGAAATGGCTACACCTTC
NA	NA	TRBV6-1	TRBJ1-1	CASSGTTNTEAFF	TGTGCCAGCAGCGGGACAACAAACACTGAAGCTTTCTTT
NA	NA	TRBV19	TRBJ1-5	CASKKADQPQHF	TGTGCCAGTAAGAAGGCGGATCAGCCCCAGCATTTT
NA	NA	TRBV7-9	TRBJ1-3	CASSPNDSGNTIYF	TGTGCCAGCAGCCCTAATGACTCTGGAAACACCATATATTTT
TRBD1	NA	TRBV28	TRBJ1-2	CASSLGTGGLSGYTF	TGTGCCAGCAGTCTAGGTACAGGGGGTTTGTCTGGCTACACCTTC
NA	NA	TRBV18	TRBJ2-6	CASSPGLSGANVLTF	TGTGCCAGCTCACCGGGGCTCTCTGGGGCCAACGTCCTGACTTTC
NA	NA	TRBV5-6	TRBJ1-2	CASSLGESARYGYTF	TGTGCCAGCAGCTTGGGGGAGAGCGCTCGGTATGGCTACACCTTC
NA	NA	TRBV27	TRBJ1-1	CASTPGGATEAFF	TGTGCCAGCACCCCTGGGGGGGCCACTGAAGCTTTCTTT
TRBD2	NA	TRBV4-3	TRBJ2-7	CASSQESGTSGSYEQYF	TGCGCCAGCAGCCAAGAGTCGGGAACTAGCGGGAGTTACGAGCAGTACTTC
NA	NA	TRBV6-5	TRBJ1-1	CASSYRGSSRAFF	TGTGCCAGCAGTTACCGGGGGAGTAGCAGAGCTTTCTTT
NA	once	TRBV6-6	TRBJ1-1	CATSLQGNTEAFF	TGTGCCACCTCCTTACAGGGGAACACTGAAGCTTTCTTT
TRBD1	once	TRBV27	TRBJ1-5	CASSFGTDRYQPQHF	TGTGCCAGCAGTTTCGGGACAGATCGTTATCAGCCCCAGCATTTT
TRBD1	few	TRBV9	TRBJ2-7	CASSGTGAAYEQYF	TGTGCCAGCAGCGGTACAGGGGCTGCCTACGAGCAGTACTTC
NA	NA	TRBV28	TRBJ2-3	CASTPLMRRDTQYF	TGTGCCAGCACTCCATTGATGAGAAGAGATACGCAGTATTTT
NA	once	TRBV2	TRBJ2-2	CASSDGDWVWTGELFF	TGTGCCAGCAGCGACGGGGACTGGGTATGGACCGGGGAGCTGTTTTTT
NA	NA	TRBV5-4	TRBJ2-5	CASSSGQGQETQYF	TGTGCCAGCAGCTCCGGGCAGGGGCAAGAGACCCAGTACTTC
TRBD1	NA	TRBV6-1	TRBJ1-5	CASSELIGDSDPQPQHF	TGTGCCAGCAGTGAACTCATTGGGGACAGCGATCCTCAGCCCCAGCATTTT
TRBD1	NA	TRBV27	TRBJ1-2	CASSFRGTGGGYGYTF	TGTGCCAGCAGTTTTCGAGGTACAGGGGGGGGCTATGGCTACACCTTC
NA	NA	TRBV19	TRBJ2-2	CASSISGANTGELFF	TGTGCCAGTAGTATTTCGGGGGCGAACACCGGGGAGCTGTTTTTT
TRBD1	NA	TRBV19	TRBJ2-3	CASRTGITDTQYF	TGTGCCAGTCGGACAGGGATCACAGATACGCAGTATTTT
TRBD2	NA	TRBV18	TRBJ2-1	CASSPVSGSYYNEQFF	TGTGCCAGCTCACCAGTTAGCGGGAGTTACTACAATGAGCAGTTCTTC